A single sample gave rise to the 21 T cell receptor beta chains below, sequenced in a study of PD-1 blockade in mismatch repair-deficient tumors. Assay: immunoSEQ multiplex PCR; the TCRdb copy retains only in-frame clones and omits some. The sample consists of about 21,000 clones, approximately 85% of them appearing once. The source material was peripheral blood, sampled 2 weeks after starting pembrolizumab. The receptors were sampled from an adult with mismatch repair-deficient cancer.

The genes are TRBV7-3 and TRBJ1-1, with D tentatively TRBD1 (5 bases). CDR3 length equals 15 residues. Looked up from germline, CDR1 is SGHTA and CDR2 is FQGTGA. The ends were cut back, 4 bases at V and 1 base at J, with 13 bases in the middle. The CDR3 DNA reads TGTGCCAGCAGCTACGTTCGGGGCGAGAACACTGAAGCTTTCTTT. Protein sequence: CASSYVRGENTEAFF. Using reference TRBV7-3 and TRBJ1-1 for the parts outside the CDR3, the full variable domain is GAGVSQTPSNKVTEKGKYVELRCDPISGHTALYWYRQSLGQGPEFLIYFQGTGAADDSGLPNDRFFAVRPEGSVSTLKIQRTERGDSAVYLCASSYVRGENTEAFFGQGTRLTVV.

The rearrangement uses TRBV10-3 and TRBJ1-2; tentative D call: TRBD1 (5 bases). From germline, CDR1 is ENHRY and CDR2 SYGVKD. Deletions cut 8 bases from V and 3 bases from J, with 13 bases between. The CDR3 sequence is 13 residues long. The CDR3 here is CAIGAEGDYGYTF. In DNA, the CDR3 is TGTGCCATCGGCGCTGAAGGGGACTATGGCTACACCTTC.

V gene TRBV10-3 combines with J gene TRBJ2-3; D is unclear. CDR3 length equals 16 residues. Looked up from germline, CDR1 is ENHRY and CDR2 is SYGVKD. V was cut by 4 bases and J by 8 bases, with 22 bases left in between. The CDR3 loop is CAISAQDVGTLGTQYF. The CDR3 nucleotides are TGTGCCATCAGTGCTCAGGACGTCGGCACACTCGGTACGCAGTATTTT.

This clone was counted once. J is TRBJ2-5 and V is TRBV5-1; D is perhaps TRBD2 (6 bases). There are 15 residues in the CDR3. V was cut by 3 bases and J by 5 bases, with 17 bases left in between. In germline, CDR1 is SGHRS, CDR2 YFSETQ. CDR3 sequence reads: CASSWSPEGLETQYF. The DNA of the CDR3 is TGCGCCAGCAGCTGGAGTCCGGAGGGCCTGGAGACCCAGTACTTC.

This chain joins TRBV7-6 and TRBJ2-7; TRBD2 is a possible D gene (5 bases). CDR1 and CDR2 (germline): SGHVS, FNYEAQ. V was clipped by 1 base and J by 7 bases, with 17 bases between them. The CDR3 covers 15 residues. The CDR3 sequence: CASSLVSGNLGEQYF. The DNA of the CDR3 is TGTGCCAGCAGCTTAGTCTCCGGGAACTTAGGGGAGCAGTACTTC.

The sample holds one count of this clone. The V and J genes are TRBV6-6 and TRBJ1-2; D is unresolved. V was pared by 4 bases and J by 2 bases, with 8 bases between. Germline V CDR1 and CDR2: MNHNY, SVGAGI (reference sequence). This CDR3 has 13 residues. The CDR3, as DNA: TGTGCCAGCAGTTCTACAGTGAACTATGGCTACACCTTC. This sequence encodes CASSSTVNYGYTF.

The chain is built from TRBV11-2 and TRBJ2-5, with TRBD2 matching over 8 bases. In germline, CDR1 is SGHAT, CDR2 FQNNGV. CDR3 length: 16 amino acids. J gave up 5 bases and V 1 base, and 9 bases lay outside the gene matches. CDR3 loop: CASSLVQTSVWETQYF. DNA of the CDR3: TGTGCCAGCAGCTTAGTTCAGACTAGCGTATGGGAGACCCAGTACTTC.

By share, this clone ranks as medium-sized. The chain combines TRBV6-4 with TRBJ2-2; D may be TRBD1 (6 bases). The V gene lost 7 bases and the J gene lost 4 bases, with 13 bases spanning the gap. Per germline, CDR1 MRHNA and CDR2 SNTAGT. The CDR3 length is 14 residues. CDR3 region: CASTREGGTGELFF. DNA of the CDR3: TGTGCCAGCACACGGGAAGGGGGCACCGGGGAGCTGTTTTTT.

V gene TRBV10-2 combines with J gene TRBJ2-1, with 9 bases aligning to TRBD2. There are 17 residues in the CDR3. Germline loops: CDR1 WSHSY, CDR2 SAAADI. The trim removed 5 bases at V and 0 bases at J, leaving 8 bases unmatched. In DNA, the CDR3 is TGCGCCAGCAGTAAGAGCCTAGCGGGAACCTCCTACAATGAGCAGTTCTTC. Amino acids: CASSKSLAGTSYNEQFF.

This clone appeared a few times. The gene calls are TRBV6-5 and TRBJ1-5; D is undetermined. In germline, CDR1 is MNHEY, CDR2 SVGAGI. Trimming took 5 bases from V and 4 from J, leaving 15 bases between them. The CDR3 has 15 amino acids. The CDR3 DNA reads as TGTGCCAGCAGTACCCGAGGAGAGGGAAATCAGCCCCAGCATTTT. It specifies CASSTRGEGNQPQHF.

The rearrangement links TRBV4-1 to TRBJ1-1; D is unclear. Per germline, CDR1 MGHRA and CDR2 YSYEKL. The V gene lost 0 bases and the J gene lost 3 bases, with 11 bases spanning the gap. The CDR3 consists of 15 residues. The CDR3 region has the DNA TGCGCCAGCAGCCAAGAAGTAACCGGGGACACTGAAGCTTTCTTT. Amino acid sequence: CASSQEVTGDTEAFF.

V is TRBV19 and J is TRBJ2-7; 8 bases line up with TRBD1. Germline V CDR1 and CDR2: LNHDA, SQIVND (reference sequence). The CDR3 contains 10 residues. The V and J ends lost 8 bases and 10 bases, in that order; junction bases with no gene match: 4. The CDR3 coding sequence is TGTGCCAGTGGACAGGGAATACAGTACTTC. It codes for CASGQGIQYF.

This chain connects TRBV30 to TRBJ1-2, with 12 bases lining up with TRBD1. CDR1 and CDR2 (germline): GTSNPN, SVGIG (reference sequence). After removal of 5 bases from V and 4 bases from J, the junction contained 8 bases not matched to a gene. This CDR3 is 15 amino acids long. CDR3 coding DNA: TGTGCCTGGGGTGGGGACAGGGGGCCGGTCTATGGCTACACCTTC. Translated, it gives CAWGGDRGPVYGYTF.

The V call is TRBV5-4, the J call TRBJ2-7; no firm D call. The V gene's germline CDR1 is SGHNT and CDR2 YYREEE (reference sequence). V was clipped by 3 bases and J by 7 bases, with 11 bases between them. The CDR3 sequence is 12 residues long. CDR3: CASSWGTREQYF. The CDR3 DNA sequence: TGTGCCAGCAGCTGGGGAACTCGGGAGCAGTACTTC.

The CDR3 DNA reads as TGTGCCAGCAGCTTAGAACCTAGCGGGAGAAACAATGAGCAGTTCTTC. It specifies CASSLEPSGRNNEQFF. This rearrangement joins TRBV13 to TRBJ2-1; TRBD2 matches 10 bases. Germline CDR1 PRHDT, CDR2 FYEKMQ (reference sequence). The CDR3 totals 16 residues. V trimming: 1 base; J trimming: 5 bases; junction bases outside the gene matches: 5.

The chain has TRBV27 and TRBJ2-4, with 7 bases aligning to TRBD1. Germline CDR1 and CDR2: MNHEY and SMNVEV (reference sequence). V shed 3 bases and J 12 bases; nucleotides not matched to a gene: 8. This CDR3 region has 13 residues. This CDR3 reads CASSFSGTVDQYF. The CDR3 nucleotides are TGTGCCAGCAGTTTCTCCGGGACAGTGGATCAGTACTTC.

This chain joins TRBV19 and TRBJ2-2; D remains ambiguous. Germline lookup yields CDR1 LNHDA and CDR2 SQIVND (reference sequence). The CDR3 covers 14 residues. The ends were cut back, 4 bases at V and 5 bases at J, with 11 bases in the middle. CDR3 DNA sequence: TGTGCCAGTAGTAATGGGGATGGGACCGGGGAGCTGTTTTTT. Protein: CASSNGDGTGELFF.

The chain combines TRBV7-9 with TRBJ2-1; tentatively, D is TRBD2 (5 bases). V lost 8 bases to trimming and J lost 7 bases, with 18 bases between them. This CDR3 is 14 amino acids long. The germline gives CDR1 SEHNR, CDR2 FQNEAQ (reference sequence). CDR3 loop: CASVPSFLTNEQFF. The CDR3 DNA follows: TGTGCCAGCGTTCCTAGCTTCCTCACTAATGAGCAGTTCTTC.

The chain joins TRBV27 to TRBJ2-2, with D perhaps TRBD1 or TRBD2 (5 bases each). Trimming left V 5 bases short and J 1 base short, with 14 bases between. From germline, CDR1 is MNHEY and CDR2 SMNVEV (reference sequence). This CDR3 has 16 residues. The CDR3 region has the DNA TGTGCCAGCAGTGCTCAGGGACCGATGAACACCGGGGAGCTGTTTTTT. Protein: CASSAQGPMNTGELFF.

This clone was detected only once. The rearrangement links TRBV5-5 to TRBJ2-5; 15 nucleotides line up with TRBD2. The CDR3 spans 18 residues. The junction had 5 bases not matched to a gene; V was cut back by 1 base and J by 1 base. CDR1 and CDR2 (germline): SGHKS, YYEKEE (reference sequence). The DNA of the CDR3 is TGTGCCAGCAGCTTGCGGACTAGCGGGAGGGGGGCCCAAGAGACCCAGTACTTC. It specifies CASSLRTSGRGAQETQYF.

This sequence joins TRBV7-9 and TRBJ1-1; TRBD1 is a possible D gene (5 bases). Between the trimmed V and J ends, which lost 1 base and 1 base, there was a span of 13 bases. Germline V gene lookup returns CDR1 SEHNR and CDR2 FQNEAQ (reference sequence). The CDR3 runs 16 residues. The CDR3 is CASSLVGRAGNTEAFF. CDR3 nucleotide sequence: TGTGCCAGCAGCTTAGTAGGCAGGGCAGGGAACACTGAAGCTTTCTTT. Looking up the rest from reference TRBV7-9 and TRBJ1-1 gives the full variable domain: DTGVSQNPRHKITKRGQNVTFRCDPISEHNRLYWYRQTLGQGPEFLTYFQNEAQLEKSRLLSDRFSAERPKGSFSTLEIQRTEQGDSAMYLCASSLVGRAGNTEAFFGQGTRLTVV.